The source of this TCR beta chain is a study of OX40 agonist ivuxolimab in advanced cancers. For the wider study: The costimulatory receptor OX40 (CD134) was targeted by ivuxolimab, a fully human IgG2 agonistic monoclonal antibody. The dose-escalation cohort was approximately 83% male with a mean age of approximately 59 years, ranging from roughly 23 to 80. Intravenous ivuxolimab was administered to patients every 2 weeks at six dose levels: 0.01, 0.1, 0.3, 1.5, 3 and 10 mg/kg. The paper covers the monotherapy dose-escalation part of the phase I ivuxolimab trial, which included N ≈ 50 patients. Of the 50 to 55 patients in dose escalation, about 20 had hepatocellular carcinoma, around 15 had melanoma, 9 had renal cell carcinoma and 9 had head and neck cancer. Partial responses were achieved by three dose-escalation patients, of whom one had hepatocellular carcinoma and two had cutaneous melanoma. Peripheral TCRbeta sequencing aimed to test whether ivuxolimab altered TCR sequence diversity and caused clonal T-cell expansion. Prior anti-PD-1, anti-PD-L1 or anti-CTLA-4 therapy was permitted, and 30% to 50% of dose-escalation patients had received checkpoint inhibitors.

On this clone itself: The antigen this receptor binds is unknown. Base qualities are not at hand, and no much larger clone is one base apart.

CDR1 is given as KGHSH and CDR2 as LQKENI, both from the germline V gene. V loses 1 base of germline sequence and J loses 0 bases, and the interval between the two ends is 10 bases. Spanning cysteine to phenylalanine, the CDR3 consists of 16 amino acids. This entry keeps only the CDR3 DNA: 48 bases, framed from base 1. Summary of the overall study and its limitations: The antigen specificity of the clonally expanded peripheral T cells was not determined. In the 0.1-3.0 mg/kg groups, partial responders had among the lowest normalized peripheral clonal expansion, particularly in CD8+ T cells. After ivuxolimab, more expanded clones were found on average in CD8+ T cells than in CD4+ T cells. At doses of 0.1 to 3.0 mg/kg, clonal expansion of both CD4+ and CD8+ T cells in blood was seen between baseline and week 6. Low levels of normalized T-cell clonal expansion were also shown by some nonresponding patients.

Patients with autoimmune disease history or receiving systemic immunosuppression were excluded from the trial. Peripheral blood for TCR sequencing was collected from all dose cohorts at baseline, on cycle 4 day 1, and on cycle 7 day 1. Samples were obtained from an open-label, multicenter, first-in-human phase I dose-escalation trial of ivuxolimab. Adults with locally advanced or metastatic melanoma, renal cell, hepatocellular, or head and neck squamous cell carcinoma were enrolled in the trial. Before TCR sequencing, CD4+ T cells and CD8+ T cells were sorted from peripheral blood as separate populations. Genomic DNA was isolated from the sorted cells so that the TCRbeta CDR3 region could be sequenced. TCRbeta CDR3 regions were sequenced using the immunoSEQ Assay. TCRdb obtained this table from immuneACCESS and retained in-frame rearrangements with V and J assigned. These tables miss some clones; where compared with another copy, unresolved V genes account for less than half of the shortfall, and the remainder is unexplained. The sample table holds around 53,000 clones, of which more than 75% were seen once. Of the sample, 2% to 3% is held by the ten largest clones.

The specimen was CD4+ or CD8+ T cells sorted from blood, collected in a trial of the OX40 agonist ivuxolimab. The sequence came from an adult with an advanced solid tumor such as melanoma, head and neck, liver or kidney cancer. This sequence uses TRBV18 and TRBJ2-1, with the D gene not confidently named. The nucleotides are TGTGCCAGCTCACCACAACAAGTGAGCTCCTACAATGAGCAGTTCTTC. This sequence encodes CASSPQQVSSYNEQFF.